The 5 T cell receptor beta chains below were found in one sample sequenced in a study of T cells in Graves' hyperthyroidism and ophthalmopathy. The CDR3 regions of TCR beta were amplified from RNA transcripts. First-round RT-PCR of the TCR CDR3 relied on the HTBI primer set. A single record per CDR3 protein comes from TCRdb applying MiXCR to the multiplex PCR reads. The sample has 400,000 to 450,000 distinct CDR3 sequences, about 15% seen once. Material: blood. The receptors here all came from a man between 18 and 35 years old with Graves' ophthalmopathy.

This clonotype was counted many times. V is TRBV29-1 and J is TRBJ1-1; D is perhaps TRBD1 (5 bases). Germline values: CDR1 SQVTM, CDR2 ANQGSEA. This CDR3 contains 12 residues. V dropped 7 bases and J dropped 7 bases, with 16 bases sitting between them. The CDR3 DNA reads TGCAGCGAGTACCGGGACGGAGGTGAAGCTTTCTTT. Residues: CSEYRDGGEAFF.

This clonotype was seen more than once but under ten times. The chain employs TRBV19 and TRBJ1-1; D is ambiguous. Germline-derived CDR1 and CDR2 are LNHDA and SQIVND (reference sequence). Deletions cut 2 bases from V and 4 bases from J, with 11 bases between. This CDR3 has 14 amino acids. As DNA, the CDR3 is TGTGCCAGTAGTATAAAGCGGCAGTTCACTGAAGCTTTCTTT. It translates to CASSIKRQFTEAFF. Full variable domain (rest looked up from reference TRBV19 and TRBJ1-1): DGGITQSPKYLFRKEGQNVTLSCEQNLNHDAMYWYRQDPGQGLRLIYYSQIVNDFQKGDIAEGYSVSREKKESFPLTVTSAQKNPTAFYLCASSIKRQFTEAFFGQGTRLTVV.

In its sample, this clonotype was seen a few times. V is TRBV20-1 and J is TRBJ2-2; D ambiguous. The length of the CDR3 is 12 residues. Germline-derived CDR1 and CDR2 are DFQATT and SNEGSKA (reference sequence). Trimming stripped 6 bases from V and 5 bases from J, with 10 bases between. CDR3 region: CSAARKTGELFF. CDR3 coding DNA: TGCAGTGCCGCCCGGAAAACCGGGGAGCTGTTTTTT.

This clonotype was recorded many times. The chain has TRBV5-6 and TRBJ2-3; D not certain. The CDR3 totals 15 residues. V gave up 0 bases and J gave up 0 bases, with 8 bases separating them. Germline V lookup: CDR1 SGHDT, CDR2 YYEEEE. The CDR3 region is CASSLDRPSTDTQYF. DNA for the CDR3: TGTGCCAGCAGCTTGGACCGGCCCAGCACAGATACGCAGTATTTT.

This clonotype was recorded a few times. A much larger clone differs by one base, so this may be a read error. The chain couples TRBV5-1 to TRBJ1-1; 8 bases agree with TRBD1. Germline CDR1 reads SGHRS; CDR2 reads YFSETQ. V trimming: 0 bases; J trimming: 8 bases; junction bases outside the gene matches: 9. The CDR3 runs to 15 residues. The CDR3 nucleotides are TGCGCCAGCAGCTTGGACCCAGGGGGCGAAGGGGAAGCTTTCTTT. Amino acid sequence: CASSLDPGGEGEAFF.